What follows are 4 T cell receptor beta chains derived from one specimen sequenced in a study of blood T cell repertoires in COVID-19 (dated by TCRdb to the early 2020s). The library was produced with the immunoSEQ multiplex PCR assay. Entries here come from immuneACCESS through TCRdb and include only in-frame sequences with V and J called. Some clones fail to appear in such tables; in the studies checked, an unresolved V gene covers under half of the shortfall, and the cause of the remainder is unknown. For this sample there are about 200,000 clones; more than 75% appear just once. The ten most abundant clones make up around 5.7% of the sample. The specimen sequenced was PBMCs or T cells enriched from blood (not recorded which). These TCRs come from a man aged 35-49 years with acute COVID-19.

V gene TRBV5-1 combines with J gene TRBJ2-1; 8 nucleotides agree with TRBD2. J was trimmed by 2 bases and V by 0 bases; bases with no gene match: 1. CDR1 is SGHRS and CDR2 is YFSETQ in the germline V gene. This CDR3 contains 15 residues. The CDR3 nucleotides are TGCGCCAGCAGCTTGGAAGCGGGAGCCTACAATGAGCAGTTCTTC. The encoded protein is CASSLEAGAYNEQFF.

This clone was found a few times. The rearrangement uses TRBV10-3 and TRBJ1-4; D possibly corresponds to TRBD1 (6 bases). The CDR3 covers 13 residues. V lost 6 bases and J 8 bases, leaving 13 bases between the germline ends. The germline gives CDR1 ENHRY, CDR2 SYGVKD. CDR3 residues: CAIRKGEREKLFF. The CDR3 DNA reads as TGTGCCATCAGGAAGGGGGAAAGGGAAAAACTGTTTTTT.

This clone was seen many times. This sequence joins TRBV9 and TRBJ1-2; tentatively, D is TRBD1 (5 bases). Germline V gene data show CDR1 as SGDLS and CDR2 as YYNGEE. V was trimmed by 0 bases and J by 0 bases, leaving 9 bases between them. CDR3 length equals 15 residues. DNA of the CDR3: TGTGCCAGCAGCGTAGGACAGTTAACTAACTATGGCTACACCTTC. Amino acids: CASSVGQLTNYGYTF.

This chain links TRBV10-3 with TRBJ2-1; D might be TRBD2 (5 bases). CDR1 and CDR2 (germline): ENHRY, SYGVKD. The ends were cut back, 9 bases at V and 6 bases at J, with 12 bases in the middle. CDR3 size: 12 residues. CDR3: CAIVGGPNEQFF. In DNA, the CDR3 is TGTGCCATTGTCGGAGGCCCCAATGAGCAGTTCTTC.